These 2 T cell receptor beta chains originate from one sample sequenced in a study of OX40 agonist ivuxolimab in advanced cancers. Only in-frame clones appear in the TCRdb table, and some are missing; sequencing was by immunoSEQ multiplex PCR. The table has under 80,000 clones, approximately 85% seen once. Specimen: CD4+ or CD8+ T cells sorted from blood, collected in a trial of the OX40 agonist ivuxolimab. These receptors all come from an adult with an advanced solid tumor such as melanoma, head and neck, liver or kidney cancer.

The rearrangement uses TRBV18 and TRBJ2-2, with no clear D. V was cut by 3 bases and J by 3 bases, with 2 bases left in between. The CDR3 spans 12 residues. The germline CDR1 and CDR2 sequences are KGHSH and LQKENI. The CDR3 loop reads CASSPDTGELFF. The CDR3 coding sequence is TGTGCCAGCTCACCGGACACCGGGGAGCTGTTTTTT.

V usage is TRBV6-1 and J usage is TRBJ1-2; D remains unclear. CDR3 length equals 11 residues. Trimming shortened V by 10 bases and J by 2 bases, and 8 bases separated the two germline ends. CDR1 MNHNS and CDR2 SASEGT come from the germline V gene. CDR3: CATLSNYGYTF. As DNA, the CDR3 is TGTGCCACTCTCTCCAACTATGGCTACACCTTC.